These 30 T cell receptor beta chains originate from one sample sequenced in a study of cytomegalovirus exposure and HLA in healthy donors. 60 Vbeta and 13 Jbeta primers were used in PCR. TCRdb's table, derived via immunoSEQ multiplex PCR, lists solely in-frame clones and lacks some. The top ten hold about 0.092% of the sample, which has approximately 200,000 clones, 82% seen once. Sequenced: PBMCs. All receptors come from a boy aged 2-9 years in good health and CMV-seronegative.

The chain employs TRBV2 and TRBJ2-7, with a tentative D call TRBD1 (5 bases). The length of the CDR3 is 12 residues. V lost 7 bases and J lost 6, with 13 bases in between. The germline gives CDR1 SNHLY, CDR2 FYNNEI. The CDR3 protein is CASNTGLSEQYF. CDR3 DNA sequence: TGTGCCAGCAACACAGGTCTTTCCGAGCAGTACTTC.

This clone showed up just once. The V call is TRBV7-9, the J call TRBJ2-1; 10 positions match TRBD2. The CDR3 spans 16 residues. V was clipped by 2 bases and J by 9 bases; unmatched bases: 10. Germline loops: CDR1 SEHNR, CDR2 FQNEAQ (reference sequence). Here the CDR3 reads CASSLWVAGGQSEQFF. The CDR3 bases are TGTGCCAGCAGCTTATGGGTAGCGGGGGGTCAGAGTGAGCAGTTCTTC. Supplemented by reference TRBV7-9 and TRBJ2-1, the full variable domain reads DTGVSQNPRHKITKRGQNVTFRCDPISEHNRLYWYRQTLGQGPEFLTYFQNEAQLEKSRLLSDRFSAERPKGSFSTLEIQRTEQGDSAMYLCASSLWVAGGQSEQFFGPGTRLTVL.

The chain is built from TRBV6-5 and TRBJ1-1; TRBD1 is a possible D gene (6 bases). The length of the CDR3 is 12 residues. Trimming took 0 bases from V and 11 from J, leaving 10 bases between them. Germline-derived CDR1 and CDR2 are MNHEY and SVGAGI. The CDR3 loop reads CASSYSGGQAFF. The CDR3 DNA reads as TGTGCCAGCAGTTACTCCGGGGGGCAGGCTTTCTTT.

This clone was seen only a few times. CDR3 in DNA: TGTGCCAGCAGCCCGGTGTCGGGGGGCGGCAATCAGCCCCAGCATTTT. It yields the protein CASSPVSGGGNQPQHF. The rearrangement joins TRBV7-9 to TRBJ1-5; a possible D gene is TRBD1 (6 bases). The length of the CDR3 is 16 residues. Per the germline V gene, CDR1 is SEHNR and CDR2 is FQNEAQ (reference sequence). Trimming stripped 5 bases from V and 2 bases from J, with 16 bases between.

This clone has just a few counts. The chain couples TRBV9 to TRBJ2-7; TRBD1 is a possible D gene (6 bases). The germline V and J ends were trimmed by 0 bases and 2 bases, with 12 bases remaining between them. This CDR3 region has 15 residues. Germline CDR1 is SGDLS and CDR2 is YYNGEE. CDR3 sequence reads: CASSVEDSSTYEQYF. DNA for the CDR3: TGTGCCAGCAGCGTAGAGGACAGTTCCACCTACGAGCAGTACTTC. Full variable domain (remainder filled in from reference TRBV9 and TRBJ2-7): DSGVTQTPKHLITATGQRVTLRCSPRSGDLSVYWYQQSLDQGLQFLIQYYNGEERAKGNILERFSAQQFPDLHSELNLSSLELGDSALYFCASSVEDSSTYEQYFGPGTRLTVT.

The genes are TRBV7-2 and TRBJ2-1, with a tentative D call TRBD2 (6 bases). Germline CDR1 and CDR2: SGHTA and FQGNSA. Trimming shortened V by 5 bases and J by 5 bases, and 13 bases separated the two germline ends. CDR3 size: 14 residues. In DNA, the CDR3 is TGTGCCAGCAGCCCCCGGGAGACCAACAATGAGCAGTTCTTC. Translation: CASSPRETNNEQFF. Full variable domain (missing parts from reference TRBV7-2 and TRBJ2-1): GAGVSQSPSNKVTEKGKDVELRCDPISGHTALYWYRQSLGQGLEFLIYFQGNSAPDKSGLPSDRFSAERTGGSVSTLTIQRTQQEDSAVYLCASSPRETNNEQFFGPGTRLTVL.

This chain links TRBV7-2 with TRBJ1-6; perhaps TRBD1 as D (6 bases). The CDR3 runs 16 residues. Looked up from germline, CDR1 is SGHTA and CDR2 is FQGNSA. The ends were cut back, 1 base at V and 4 bases at J, with 11 bases in the middle. The CDR3: CASSLVGAQYNSPLHF. CDR3 DNA sequence: TGTGCCAGCAGCTTAGTGGGGGCCCAATATAATTCACCCCTCCACTTT.

The chain uses TRBV4-3 and TRBJ2-3; unclear D gene. Trimming took off 1 base at V and 6 bases at J, with 8 bases between the two ends. The CDR3 length is 13 residues. Germline V gives CDR1 LGHNA, CDR2 YSLEER. DNA for the CDR3: TGCGCCAGCAGCCAAGGGGTCGGGGATACGCAGTATTTT. Its translation is CASSQGVGDTQYF.

V and J are TRBV6-5 and TRBJ2-1; perhaps TRBD2 as D (6 bases). V was pared by 0 bases and J by 4 bases, with 13 bases between. The CDR3 covers 16 residues. CDR1 and CDR2 from the germline V gene are MNHEY and SVGAGI. CDR3 loop: CASSYSKLAPYNEQFF. For the CDR3, the DNA is TGTGCCAGCAGTTACTCGAAACTAGCCCCATACAATGAGCAGTTCTTC.

V is TRBV7-2 and J is TRBJ2-7, with TRBD1 matching over 9 bases. This CDR3 is 17 amino acids long. CDR1 SGHTA and CDR2 FQGNSA come from the germline V gene. J was trimmed by 3 bases and V by 0 bases; bases with no gene match: 9. The CDR3 loop is CASSLAVGGQGLYEQYF. The CDR3 nucleotides read TGTGCCAGCAGCTTAGCCGTCGGGGGACAGGGACTCTACGAGCAGTACTTC. Based on the CDR3 plus reference TRBV7-2 and TRBJ2-7, the full variable domain is GAGVSQSPSNKVTEKGKDVELRCDPISGHTALYWYRQSLGQGLEFLIYFQGNSAPDKSGLPSDRFSAERTGGSVSTLTIQRTQQEDSAVYLCASSLAVGGQGLYEQYFGPGTRLTVT.

V usage is TRBV11-2 and J usage is TRBJ2-7; TRBD2 is a possible D gene (5 bases). The CDR3 loop spans 15 amino acids. CDR1 SGHAT and CDR2 FQNNGV come from the germline V gene. The V gene lost 0 bases and the J gene lost 0 bases, with 9 bases spanning the gap. The CDR3 reads CASSLESAGSYEQYF. DNA for the CDR3: TGTGCCAGCAGCTTAGAGAGCGCGGGCTCCTACGAGCAGTACTTC.

The gene calls are TRBV7-9 and TRBJ1-2; 12 bases fit TRBD1. The junction had 8 bases not matched to a gene; V was cut back by 3 bases and J by 12 bases. From germline, CDR1 is SEHNR and CDR2 FQNEAQ (reference sequence). This CDR3 spans 14 amino acids. The CDR3 nucleotides are TGTGCCAGCAGCTTCGCCGGGACAGGGGGCCGACACACCTTC. Protein: CASSFAGTGGRHTF.

The V gene is TRBV29-1, the J gene TRBJ2-3; 11 positions agree with TRBD2. CDR1 and CDR2 from the germline V gene are SQVTM and ANQGSEA. The V segment lost 6 bases and the J segment 0 bases; nucleotides outside the gene matches: 2. The CDR3 runs to 14 residues. CDR3 DNA: TGCAGCGTAACTAGCGGGGGAAGCACAGATACGCAGTATTTT. Translation: CSVTSGGSTDTQYF.

The chain is built from TRBV10-3 and TRBJ1-1; TRBD1 might be the D (5 bases). This CDR3 comprises 15 residues. The V end was cut by 0 bases, the J end by 7 bases, with 15 bases between. CDR1 is ENHRY, CDR2 SYGVKD, per germline. The CDR3 reads CAISESVIRGVEAFF. DNA for the CDR3: TGTGCCATCAGTGAGTCGGTCATACGGGGGGTTGAAGCTTTCTTT.

V and J are TRBV19 and TRBJ1-3; 9 bases agree with TRBD1. The junction had 7 bases not matched to a gene; V was cut back by 3 bases and J by 4 bases. This CDR3 is built from 16 residues. Germline-derived CDR1 and CDR2 are LNHDA and SQIVND (reference sequence). The CDR3 DNA follows: TGTGCCAGTAGTATCTTTGGACAGGGGTACGGAAACACCATATATTTT. Its protein product is CASSIFGQGYGNTIYF.

This sequence joins TRBV4-1 and TRBJ1-4, with a weak D call TRBD1 (5 bases). The V end was cut by 2 bases, the J end by 8 bases, with 15 bases between. The germline gives CDR1 MGHRA, CDR2 YSYEKL. CDR3 size: 15 residues. The CDR3 nucleotides read TGCGCCAGCAGCCAACCCCCCGGAGGGGACGAAAAACTGTTTTTT. Translated, it gives CASSQPPGGDEKLFF.

The CDR3 region is CASSPPRGANVLTF. The CDR3 DNA is TGTGCCAGCAGTCCCCCGCGGGGGGCCAACGTCCTGACTTTC. V and J are TRBV6-6 and TRBJ2-6; D is undetermined. The V end was cut by 5 bases, the J end by 4 bases, with 9 bases between. The CDR3 has 14 residues. The germline gives CDR1 MNHNY, CDR2 SVGAGI (reference sequence).

The chain couples TRBV7-3 to TRBJ2-1; D gene uncertain. V was trimmed by 3 bases and J by 2 bases, leaving 8 bases between them. The CDR3 loop spans 14 amino acids. CDR1 is SGHTA, CDR2 FQGTGA, per germline. CDR3 sequence reads: CASSFGGAYNEQFF. Here the CDR3 DNA reads TGTGCCAGCAGCTTTGGCGGTGCCTACAATGAGCAGTTCTTC.

To note about this clone: The same CDR3 can be traced to other DNA sequences in this sample. V usage is TRBV15 and J usage is TRBJ2-7; 9 bases line up with TRBD1. The CDR3 consists of 14 residues. After removal of 3 bases from V and 2 bases from J, the junction contained 2 bases not matched to a gene. The germline CDR1 and CDR2 sequences are LNHNV and YYDKDF (reference sequence). The CDR3 DNA sequence: TGTGCCACCAGCAGGGACAGGGGAACCTACGAGCAGTACTTC. It translates to CATSRDRGTYEQYF.

A few counts support this clone. CDR3 sequence (DNA): TGTGCCATCAGTGAAAGGAGGACGGATAATTCACCCCTCCACTTT. Its protein is CAISERRTDNSPLHF. The rearrangement joins TRBV10-3 to TRBJ1-6; D is uncertain. Trimming removed 3 bases from V and 5 bases from J, with 11 bases in between. The CDR3 has 15 amino acids. Germline V gene data show CDR1 as ENHRY and CDR2 as SYGVKD.

This rearrangement joins TRBV7-8 to TRBJ1-4; a weak D match, TRBD1 (6 bases). This CDR3 has 18 residues. From germline, CDR1 is SGHVS and CDR2 FQNEAQ. V was trimmed by 4 bases and J by 8 bases, leaving 26 bases between them. The CDR3 DNA follows: TGTGCCAGCAGCTCCCGTTTGGGGATAACAGGGATCGGCGAAAAACTGTTTTTT. As protein: CASSSRLGITGIGEKLFF.

The rearrangement joins TRBV4-3 to TRBJ1-5; perhaps TRBD1 as D (5 bases). The V and J ends lost 0 bases and 0 bases respectively, with 12 bases between them. The germline V gene has CDR1 LGHNA and CDR2 YSLEER. The CDR3 is 17 amino acids. In DNA, the CDR3 is TGCGCCAGCAGCCAAGATTGGAGGGACTATAGCAATCAGCCCCAGCATTTT. Translation: CASSQDWRDYSNQPQHF.

The chain employs TRBV5-4 and TRBJ2-5, with 10 bases that match TRBD2. V lost 9 bases and J lost 4; bases outside the gene matches: 12. The CDR3 has 15 residues. In germline, CDR1 is SGHNT, CDR2 YYREEE (reference sequence). The CDR3 sequence: CATNRAGGPGETQYF. CDR3 nucleotide sequence: TGTGCCACCAACAGAGCGGGGGGGCCGGGAGAGACCCAGTACTTC.

CDR3 sequence (DNA): TGTGCCAGCAGCGTAGACGACGGGGGCAATGAGCAGTTCTTC. It yields the protein CASSVDDGGNEQFF. The V and J genes are TRBV9 and TRBJ2-1; maybe TRBD2 (6 bases). Germline-derived CDR1 and CDR2 are SGDLS and YYNGEE. V was pared by 0 bases and J by 6 bases, with 10 bases between. The CDR3 covers 14 residues.

The rearrangement links TRBV29-1 to TRBJ1-2, with D unresolved. V gave up 4 bases and J gave up 7 bases, with 10 bases separating them. This CDR3 comprises 11 residues. Germline lookup yields CDR1 SQVTM and CDR2 ANQGSEA. Here the CDR3 DNA reads TGCAGCGTTGCAATCGGTGGTGGCTACACCTTC. It is translated as CSVAIGGGYTF.

The chain employs TRBV6-1 and TRBJ1-2; tentatively, D is TRBD1 (6 bases). This CDR3 has 13 residues. Germline V CDR1 and CDR2: MNHNS, SASEGT. V lost 1 base to trimming and J lost 8 bases, with 11 bases between them. The CDR3 DNA sequence: TGTGCCAGCAGTGAAGGGTCAGGGACAGGCTACACCTTC. It codes for CASSEGSGTGYTF.

This rearrangement joins TRBV7-8 to TRBJ2-3; 9 nucleotides agree with TRBD2. J was trimmed by 4 bases and V by 5 bases; bases with no gene match: 10. Per the germline V gene, CDR1 is SGHVS and CDR2 is FQNEAQ. CDR3 length: 16 amino acids. Written as DNA, the CDR3 is TGTGCCAGCAGCCCCGGGACTAGCCCGATGGCAGATACGCAGTATTTT. Translated, it gives CASSPGTSPMADTQYF.

This clone was seen only a few times. This chain uses TRBV25-1 with TRBJ1-4, with D tentatively TRBD1 (5 bases). Trimming took 7 bases from V and 7 from J, leaving 16 bases between them. The CDR3 loop spans 14 amino acids. From germline, CDR1 is MGHDK and CDR2 SYGVNS. The CDR3 DNA is TGTGCCAGCACAAAGCAGGGTTTTGGTGAAAAACTGTTTTTT. Its protein product is CASTKQGFGEKLFF.

The chain recombines TRBV10-3 with TRBJ2-1; perhaps TRBD1 as D (6 bases). Germline values: CDR1 ENHRY, CDR2 SYGVKD. The V gene lost 5 bases and the J gene lost 2 bases, with 22 bases spanning the gap. The CDR3 is 18 residues long. The CDR3 reads CAISLGGYEGLTYNEQFF. Here the CDR3 DNA reads TGTGCCATCAGTCTAGGGGGATATGAGGGGCTTACCTACAATGAGCAGTTCTTC.

The chain carries TRBV2 and TRBJ2-3; TRBD2 aligns across 16 bases. The CDR3 has 19 residues. Trimming removed 4 bases from V and 7 bases from J; junction bases left unmatched: 14. Per the germline V gene, CDR1 is SNHLY and CDR2 is FYNNEI. CDR3 loop: CASSVYPPGTSGGANTQYF. The CDR3, as DNA: TGTGCCAGCAGTGTCTACCCCCCCGGGACTAGCGGGGGGGCCAATACGCAGTATTTT.